The next 18 T cell receptor beta chains were all read from a single sample in a study of T cell clones after liver transplantation. Method: immunoSEQ multiplex PCR; TCRdb's copy keeps in-frame clones and lacks some. Of roughly 80,000 clones listed, over 80% are singletons. Sequencing used CD4+ T cells from blood, obtained at the 22-month timepoint. All receptors derive from a human patient who received a liver transplant. Some T cells may originate from the graft donor.

The CDR3 nucleotides are TGTGCCAGTAGTATAGGGAGGAACCAAGAGACCCAGTACTTC. As protein: CASSIGRNQETQYF. The chain joins TRBV19 to TRBJ2-5, with a tentative D call TRBD2 (5 bases). The V gene lost 1 base and the J gene lost 0 bases, with 6 bases spanning the gap. The CDR3 spans 14 residues. Germline CDR1 LNHDA, CDR2 SQIVND (reference sequence).

The genes are TRBV10-3 and TRBJ2-3; D is ambiguous. V was pared by 7 bases and J by 0 bases, with 8 bases between. The length of the CDR3 is 13 residues. CDR1 is ENHRY and CDR2 is SYGVKD in the germline V gene. The chain's CDR3 is CAIKGPSTDTQYF. DNA for the CDR3: TGTGCCATCAAAGGCCCTAGCACAGATACGCAGTATTTT.

The CDR3 region is CAISGTGAHNEQFF. CDR3 in DNA: TGTGCCATCAGTGGGACAGGGGCCCACAATGAGCAGTTCTTC. The V gene is TRBV10-3, the J gene TRBJ2-1, with 9 nucleotides matching TRBD1. The CDR3 is made up of 14 amino acids. Trimming took 4 bases from V and 5 from J; bases not matched to a gene: 3. Looked up from germline, CDR1 is ENHRY and CDR2 is SYGVKD.

The genes are TRBV6-5 and TRBJ2-2; D is undetermined. Germline assignment: CDR1 MNHEY and CDR2 SVGAGI. V lost 2 bases and J 7 bases, leaving 8 bases between the germline ends. This CDR3 comprises 13 residues. CDR3 residues: CASSYLRDGELFF. DNA for the CDR3: TGTGCCAGCAGTTACCTTCGTGACGGGGAGCTGTTTTTT.

The rearrangement links TRBV5-1 to TRBJ1-1, with D unresolved. The CDR3 consists of 14 residues. The V gene's germline CDR1 is SGHRS and CDR2 YFSETQ. Trimming pared 2 bases from V and 4 bases from J, leaving 12 bases between. The CDR3 spells CASSLGYSPTEAFF. In DNA, the CDR3 is TGCGCCAGCAGCTTAGGGTACAGTCCCACTGAAGCTTTCTTT.

The chain recombines TRBV27 with TRBJ1-4; 9 nucleotides match TRBD1. This CDR3 is built from 13 residues. V lost 6 bases and J lost 6; bases outside the gene matches: 2. Germline assignment: CDR1 MNHEY and CDR2 SMNVEV (reference sequence). CDR3 DNA sequence: TGTGCCAGCAGCGGACAGGGGTATGAAAAACTGTTTTTT. This sequence encodes CASSGQGYEKLFF.

This clone was seen a handful of times. The J gene is TRBJ1-1, the V gene TRBV5-4; maybe TRBD1 (5 bases). This CDR3 is 15 amino acids long. Per the germline V gene, CDR1 is SGHNT and CDR2 is YYREEE (reference sequence). The V end was cut by 2 bases, the J end by 2 bases, with 13 bases between. CDR3 sequence reads: CASSFRDGRNTEAFF. The DNA of the CDR3 is TGTGCCAGCAGCTTTAGGGACGGGCGTAACACTGAAGCTTTCTTT.

The chain joins TRBV4-1 to TRBJ1-5, with 11 bases lining up with TRBD1. The germline V gene has CDR1 MGHRA and CDR2 YSYEKL. The CDR3 length is 16 residues. The V and J ends lost 4 bases and 1 base, in that order; junction bases with no gene match: 3. The CDR3 DNA sequence: TGCGCCAGCAGCCCCGGACAGGGGGCAAGCAATCAGCCCCAGCATTTT. Translating gives CASSPGQGASNQPQHF.

This chain links TRBV5-1 with TRBJ1-1; no clear D gene. Germline V CDR1 and CDR2: SGHRS, YFSETQ. V lost 4 bases to trimming and J lost 0 bases, with 13 bases between them. The CDR3 is 15 residues long. CDR3 protein: CASSQRPDLNTEAFF. CDR3 nucleotide sequence: TGCGCCAGCAGCCAACGGCCCGATTTGAACACTGAAGCTTTCTTT.

The V call is TRBV6-6, the J call TRBJ1-5; TRBD1 matches 7 bases. Trimming cost V 6 bases and J 3 bases; bases outside gene matches: 5. The CDR3 loop spans 14 amino acids. From germline, CDR1 is MNHNY and CDR2 SVGAGI (reference sequence). The CDR3 coding sequence is TGTGCCAGCAGCTGGGGACAGAACAATCAGCCCCAGCATTTT. Protein product: CASSWGQNNQPQHF.

The chain combines TRBV10-2 with TRBJ2-2, with TRBD2 matching over 8 bases. From germline, CDR1 is WSHSY and CDR2 SAAADI. Trimming removed 11 bases from V and 4 bases from J; junction bases left unmatched: 3. The CDR3 has 12 residues. CDR3 sequence (DNA): TGCGCCGAACTAGCGGTCACCGGGGAGCTGTTTTTT. As protein: CAELAVTGELFF.

This rearrangement joins TRBV6-5 to TRBJ2-7; TRBD1 matches at 8 bases. Germline V gene sequence: CDR1 MNHEY, CDR2 SVGAGI. The ends lost 6 bases at V and 0 bases at J; junction bases unmatched: 7. The CDR3 has 15 amino acids. CDR3 protein: CASSNTDRGSYEQYF. Here the CDR3 DNA reads TGTGCCAGCAGCAATACTGACAGGGGCTCCTACGAGCAGTACTTC.

This clone came up once. V and J are TRBV7-2 and TRBJ2-2; tentatively, D is TRBD2 (6 bases). Trimming cost V 3 bases and J 2 bases, with 13 bases left between them. The length of the CDR3 is 16 residues. Germline loops: CDR1 SGHTA, CDR2 FQGNSA. The CDR3 loop reads CASSLWGGENTGELFF. The CDR3 DNA reads TGTGCCAGCAGCTTGTGGGGAGGAGAAAACACCGGGGAGCTGTTTTTT.

The V call is TRBV10-2, the J call TRBJ2-5; D not resolved. The CDR3 has 11 residues. Germline CDR1 WSHSY, CDR2 SAAADI. Trimming removed 7 bases at V and 1 base at J, with 4 bases between. For the CDR3, the DNA is TGCGCCAGCACGCGCCAAGAGACCCAGTACTTC. Translation gives CASTRQETQYF.

The table lists this clone with a count of one. The CDR3 sequence is CASSYWEANTGELFF. CDR3 DNA sequence: TGTGCCAGCAGTTACTGGGAAGCGAACACCGGGGAGCTGTTTTTT. V gene TRBV6-5 combines with J gene TRBJ2-2, with no clear D. CDR3 length: 15 residues. Germline lookup yields CDR1 MNHEY and CDR2 SVGAGI. Trimming stripped 1 base from V and 0 bases from J, with 6 bases between.

A note on this clone: The sample has other DNA sequences that encode this CDR3 too. The chain recombines TRBV5-1 with TRBJ2-7; TRBD1 agrees at 8 bases. Germline values: CDR1 SGHRS, CDR2 YFSETQ. The ends lost 4 bases at V and 2 bases at J; junction bases unmatched: 5. CDR3 size: 14 residues. This chain's CDR3 is CASSTGQGAYEQYF. CDR3 nucleotide sequence: TGCGCCAGCAGCACAGGACAGGGTGCCTACGAGCAGTACTTC.

V gene TRBV5-4 combines with J gene TRBJ2-7; maybe TRBD2 (5 bases). Trimming removed 4 bases from V and 2 bases from J, with 13 bases in between. The CDR3 totals 14 residues. In germline, CDR1 is SGHNT, CDR2 YYREEE (reference sequence). The CDR3 is CASSAQRVPYEQYF. The CDR3 region has the DNA TGTGCCAGCAGCGCACAGAGGGTCCCCTACGAGCAGTACTTC.

The chain combines TRBV19 with TRBJ1-5; D is unresolved. This CDR3 is 13 amino acids long. Trimming took 5 bases from V and 0 from J, leaving 5 bases between them. Germline V gene data show CDR1 as LNHDA and CDR2 as SQIVND (reference sequence). Here the CDR3 reads CASSLVSNQPQHF. CDR3 coding DNA: TGTGCCAGTAGTTTAGTTAGCAATCAGCCCCAGCATTTT.